This T cell receptor beta chain was obtained from a study of early T cells in non-severe SARS-CoV-2 infection. J was trimmed by 4 bases and V by 6 bases; bases with no gene match: 11. Germline loops: CDR1 DFQATT, CDR2 SNEGSKA (reference sequence). The CDR3 runs to 14 residues. This clonotype was detected only a few times. Attachment of unique molecular identifiers was made to individual cDNA molecules. TCRdb reprocessed the 5' RACE reads with MiXCR, giving one entry per CDR3 protein. The sample lists around 76,000 distinct CDR3 sequences; about 14% were seen once. The J gene is TRBJ2-5, the V gene TRBV20-1; 7 bases fit TRBD1. The sequence was collected from an adult who was a healthcare worker with PCR-confirmed SARS-CoV-2 infection or an uninfected control (not recorded which). The specimen was whole blood, collected at baseline. The CDR3 reads CSAITGEGVETQYF. The CDR3 bases are TGCAGTGCAATAACAGGGGAAGGGGTAGAGACCCAGTACTTC.